The 17 T cell receptor beta chains listed next were all sequenced from one sample in a study of follicular helper T cells after annual influenza vaccination. Time point indicated: 2015-2016 season, 7 days after influenza vaccination. Clones were sequenced by immunoSEQ multiplex PCR, and TCRdb holds only the in-frame ones, with some missing. The sample shows 5,000 to 7,500 clones, roughly 80% of them seen only once. The sample here was CXCR5- memory CD4+ T cells sorted from blood, taken 7 days after influenza vaccination. The origin of the receptors is an adult who received the influenza vaccine.

The chain couples TRBV6-5 to TRBJ2-1; 9 bases agree with TRBD2. Trimming at V came to 6 bases and at J to 4 bases, leaving 7 bases not matched to a gene. Germline CDR1 and CDR2: MNHEY and SVGAGI. The CDR3 loop spans 15 amino acids. CDR3 residues: CASSRGGARYNEQFF. CDR3 coding DNA: TGTGCCAGCAGCCGCGGGGGGGCTCGGTACAATGAGCAGTTCTTC.

This chain connects TRBV7-3 to TRBJ2-2; perhaps TRBD1 as D (6 bases). Germline V gives CDR1 SGHTA, CDR2 FQGTGA. Trimming pared 4 bases from V and 1 base from J, leaving 13 bases between. This CDR3 region has 16 residues. DNA for the CDR3: TGTGCCAGCAGCTGGACCGGGACAATGAACACCGGGGAGCTGTTTTTT. Translating gives CASSWTGTMNTGELFF.

This chain links TRBV7-7 with TRBJ2-2, with D uncertain. Trimming took off 7 bases at V and 4 bases at J, with 10 bases between the two ends. CDR1 is SSHAT and CDR2 is FNYEAQ in the germline V gene (reference sequence). CDR3 length equals 13 residues. The CDR3 DNA reads TGTGCCAGCACCAGTCCTGGCACCGGGGAGCTGTTTTTT. Its protein product is CASTSPGTGELFF.

The rearrangement joins TRBV6-6 to TRBJ2-3; 10 bases line up with TRBD2. Germline loops: CDR1 MNHNY, CDR2 SVGAGI (reference sequence). Germline trimming cut 6 bases from V and 9 bases from J; bases unmatched to any gene: 12. The CDR3 sequence is 15 residues long. CDR3 sequence (DNA): TGTGCCAGCAGCGGCTCTAGCGGGGGCATTCGGACGCAGTATTTT. Translated: CASSGSSGGIRTQYF.

The J gene is TRBJ2-1, the V gene TRBV4-1, with 10 bases identical to TRBD2. Germline V gene data show CDR1 as MGHRA and CDR2 as YSYEKL. The CDR3 sequence is 18 residues long. Trimming cost V 3 bases and J 0 bases; bases outside gene matches: 8. The CDR3 protein is CASSQSGGAFSSYNEQFF. The DNA for the CDR3 is TGCGCCAGCAGCCAGAGCGGGGGGGCTTTTAGCTCCTACAATGAGCAGTTCTTC.

This clone was seen more than once but under ten times. The CDR3 reads CASSIYPNTEAFF. The CDR3 DNA follows: TGTGCCAGTAGTATCTATCCGAACACTGAAGCTTTCTTT. The chain recombines TRBV19 with TRBJ1-1, with D unclear. This CDR3 comprises 13 residues. Germline V gives CDR1 LNHDA, CDR2 SQIVND (reference sequence). Trimming removed 3 bases from V and 1 base from J, with 6 bases in between.

Here the CDR3 reads CASSQDNSGNTIYF. For the CDR3, the DNA is TGTGCCAGCAGCCAGGACAACTCTGGAAACACCATATATTTT. The genes are TRBV4-2 and TRBJ1-3, with D possibly being TRBD1 (5 bases). CDR3 length: 14 residues. V shed 3 bases and J shed 0 bases, with 6 bases lying between them. Germline V gene data show CDR1 as LGHNA and CDR2 as YNFKEQ.

This chain's CDR3 is CASSPLGHYEQYF. CDR3 nucleotides: TGTGCCAGCTCACCGCTTGGGCACTACGAGCAGTACTTC. This rearrangement joins TRBV18 to TRBJ2-7; D gene uncertain. Germline V gene sequence: CDR1 KGHSH, CDR2 LQKENI. The CDR3 is made up of 13 amino acids. V was cut by 3 bases and J by 3 bases, with 9 bases left in between.

This rearrangement joins TRBV7-9 to TRBJ2-7; perhaps TRBD2 as D (5 bases). Germline V gene sequence: CDR1 SEHNR, CDR2 FQNEAQ (reference sequence). This CDR3 is built from 16 residues. V lost 1 base and J lost 2, with 15 bases in between. The CDR3 region is CASSLVLGSRAYEQYF. The CDR3 DNA sequence: TGTGCCAGCAGCTTAGTTCTTGGGAGTAGGGCCTACGAGCAGTACTTC.

This clone was found once. This chain joins TRBV6-6 and TRBJ1-2; D ambiguous. The CDR3 covers 13 residues. V lost 6 bases, J lost 4 bases, and 12 bases lay in between. The V gene's germline CDR1 is MNHNY and CDR2 SVGAGI (reference sequence). CDR3 sequence: CASSRPVLYGYTF. DNA of the CDR3: TGTGCCAGCAGCCGACCGGTACTCTATGGCTACACCTTC.

This chain links TRBV19 with TRBJ1-1; D is ambiguous. V dropped 3 bases and J dropped 2 bases, with 7 bases sitting between them. The CDR3 runs to 13 residues. Germline CDR1 LNHDA, CDR2 SQIVND (reference sequence). CDR3 in DNA: TGTGCCAGTAGTATCACACTTAACACTGAAGCTTTCTTT. It codes for CASSITLNTEAFF.

The rearrangement links TRBV7-2 to TRBJ2-3, with 16 bases identical to TRBD2. Germline trimming cut 5 bases from V and 2 bases from J; bases unmatched to any gene: 7. The CDR3 is made up of 18 amino acids. Germline-derived CDR1 and CDR2 are SGHTA and FQGNSA. CDR3 sequence (DNA): TGTGCCAGCAGCCCCGGGACTAGCGGGGGGGAGATCACAGATACGCAGTATTTT. Its protein is CASSPGTSGGEITDTQYF.

The rearrangement uses TRBV9 and TRBJ2-1, with TRBD1 identical over 10 bases. The length of the CDR3 is 17 residues. Trimming took 4 bases from V and 9 from J; bases not matched to a gene: 16. Per the germline V gene, CDR1 is SGDLS and CDR2 is YYNGEE. The CDR3: CASSHQGIWTGGSEQFF. CDR3 in DNA: TGTGCCAGCAGCCATCAAGGTATTTGGACAGGGGGTAGTGAGCAGTTCTTC.

This chain links TRBV7-9 with TRBJ1-2; D gene uncertain. Looked up from germline, CDR1 is SEHNR and CDR2 is FQNEAQ (reference sequence). The CDR3 length is 15 residues. V gave up 8 bases and J gave up 2 bases, with 18 bases separating them. CDR3 nucleotides: TGTGCCAGCGGGGTTCGGACCGGGCCAAACTATGGCTACACCTTC. Protein: CASGVRTGPNYGYTF.

This clone was seen a single time. The V gene is TRBV19, the J gene TRBJ1-3; TRBD1 matches at 7 bases. The CDR3 sequence is 16 residues long. With 4 bases clipped from V and 0 bases from J, the junction kept 6 bases outside the gene matches. Germline V gene data show CDR1 as LNHDA and CDR2 as SQIVND (reference sequence). The CDR3 protein is CASSTHRGNSGNTIYF. The CDR3 DNA is TGTGCCAGTAGTACCCACAGGGGAAACTCTGGAAACACCATATATTTT.

J is TRBJ2-7 and V is TRBV2; 9 bases align to TRBD1. V gave up 11 bases and J gave up 3 bases; unmatched junction bases: 11. Germline CDR1 and CDR2: SNHLY and FYNNEI. CDR3 length: 14 residues. The CDR3 DNA reads as TGTGCCCTCATGGGACAGGGCCCCTTCTACGAGCAGTACTTC. It is translated as CALMGQGPFYEQYF.

This clone appeared a single time. This rearrangement joins TRBV5-5 to TRBJ2-1; a weak D match, TRBD2 (6 bases). Trimming took 4 bases from V and 4 from J, leaving 15 bases between them. CDR1 and CDR2 (germline): SGHKS, YYEKEE (reference sequence). The CDR3 consists of 15 residues. The CDR3: CASSRDFPAYNEQFF. The CDR3 bases are TGTGCCAGCAGCCGGGACTTCCCAGCGTACAATGAGCAGTTCTTC.